This T cell receptor beta chain was recovered during a study of blood T cells in healthy people across ages. The second PCR ran 7 to 11 cycles with a sample-barcoded 5' primer and J-beta primers. Each CDR3 protein is one row after TCRdb ran MiXCR on the 5' RACE reads. The sample carries roughly 1,700,000 distinct CDR3 sequences, over 25% recorded once. Trimming pared 5 bases from V and 0 bases from J, leaving 13 bases between. This CDR3 contains 16 residues. Germline lookup yields CDR1 SNHLY and CDR2 FYNNEI. What was sequenced was blood. The chain recombines TRBV2 with TRBJ1-4; D is ambiguous. The receptor comes from a woman in her twenties or thirties in good health. The CDR3 loop is CASSINRFSTNEKLFF. For the CDR3, the DNA is TGTGCCAGCAGTATCAACAGATTTTCAACTAATGAAAAACTGTTTTTT.